The 30 T cell receptor beta chains presented below share a single source sample, sequenced in a study of post-analysis software for immune sequencing data. Findings and limits, study-wide: Controls had lower frequencies than patients of about 5 TRBV segments, which included TRBV5-6, TRBV5-1 and TRBV20-1.

No antigen is known for these receptors. The authors incorporated unique molecular identifiers into the TCR beta cDNA libraries. TCRdb re-derived calls from the PCR reads in MiXCR, one entry per CDR3 protein. The table shows about 810,000 distinct CDR3 sequences, with under 70% occurring only once. The source material was blood. The receptor set was obtained from a girl aged 5-17 years with multiple sclerosis.

V gene TRBV7-8 combines with J gene TRBJ2-3; 12 bases map to TRBD2. The CDR3 consists of 16 residues. Germline values: CDR1 SGHVS, CDR2 FQNEAQ. V trimming: 6 bases; J trimming: 0 bases; junction bases outside the gene matches: 4. The CDR3 region is CASSLLAGGSTDTQYF. Here the CDR3 DNA reads TGTGCCAGCAGTCTGCTAGCGGGGGGGAGCACAGATACGCAGTATTTT. Full variable domain (missing parts from reference TRBV7-8 and TRBJ2-3): GAGVSQSPRYKVAKRGQDVALRCDPISGHVSLFWYQQALGQGPEFLTYFQNEAQLDKSGLPSDRFFAERPEGSVSTLKIQRTQQEDSAVYLCASSLLAGGSTDTQYFGPGTRLTVL.

This chain links TRBV20-1 with TRBJ2-3, with 7 bases aligning to TRBD2. The CDR3 has 14 amino acids. Looked up from germline, CDR1 is DFQATT and CDR2 is SNEGSKA (reference sequence). The junction had 7 bases not matched to a gene; V was cut back by 5 bases and J by 2 bases. CDR3 nucleotide sequence: TGCAGTGCTGTAGGGACTACCAACACAGATACGCAGTATTTT. Amino acid sequence: CSAVGTTNTDTQYF.

The V gene is TRBV10-3, the J gene TRBJ2-7, with TRBD2 matching 8 bases. Germline trimming cut 4 bases from V and 7 bases from J; bases unmatched to any gene: 24. This CDR3 spans 19 amino acids. The germline gives CDR1 ENHRY, CDR2 SYGVKD. The CDR3 coding sequence is TGTGCCATCAGTGGGGTTGGTAGCGGGATGTCGAGCTCCTACAATGAGCAGTACTTC. It encodes CAISGVGSGMSSSYNEQYF.

This clonotype was recorded a few times. The chain is built from TRBV20-1 and TRBJ2-7, with D maybe TRBD1 (6 bases). This CDR3 has 15 residues. Germline V gene lookup returns CDR1 DFQATT and CDR2 SNEGSKA (reference sequence). V lost 0 bases to trimming and J lost 9 bases, with 21 bases between them. The chain's CDR3 is CSARDIQGDVLGQYF. The CDR3 bases are TGCAGTGCTAGAGATATACAGGGTGACGTTTTGGGGCAGTACTTC.

V gene TRBV6-6 combines with J gene TRBJ1-2, with TRBD1 matching over 7 bases. V lost 5 bases, J lost 5 bases, and 11 bases stayed unmatched. The CDR3 runs 15 residues. The germline CDR1 and CDR2 sequences are MNHNY and SVGAGI (reference sequence). CDR3 region: CASSTTGTVTYGYTF. The CDR3 DNA reads as TGTGCCAGCAGTACCACCGGGACAGTGACATATGGCTACACCTTC.

The chain combines TRBV7-9 with TRBJ2-5; D uncertain. Germline assignment: CDR1 SEHNR and CDR2 FQNEAQ (reference sequence). Between the trimmed V and J ends, which lost 5 bases and 2 bases, there was a span of 12 bases. This CDR3 is 14 amino acids long. CDR3 in DNA: TGTGCCAGCAGCCCTCCAGATTCGCAAGAGACCCAGTACTTC. This codes for CASSPPDSQETQYF.

This rearrangement joins TRBV18 to TRBJ1-2; D is unresolved. The germline V gene encodes CDR1 KGHSH and CDR2 LQKENI. CDR3 length: 13 amino acids. The germline V and J ends were trimmed by 5 bases and 12 bases, with 19 bases remaining between them. CDR3 region: CASSSSSPGVNTF. Here the CDR3 DNA reads TGTGCCAGCTCATCTTCCAGCCCGGGAGTGAACACCTTC.

This clonotype has more than one count but fewer than ten. The V call is TRBV7-9, the J call TRBJ2-7, with D possibly TRBD1 on 5 matching bases. The germline CDR1 and CDR2 sequences are SEHNR and FQNEAQ (reference sequence). With 6 bases removed from V and 0 bases from J, the gap between germline ends came to 9 bases. The CDR3 spans 13 residues. The CDR3 nucleotides are TGTGCCAGCAGTCAGGGCCACTCCTACGAGCAGTACTTC. This sequence encodes CASSQGHSYEQYF.

The chain is built from TRBV20-1 and TRBJ2-7; no clear D gene. The CDR3 totals 13 residues. From germline, CDR1 is DFQATT and CDR2 SNEGSKA (reference sequence). Trimming cost V 2 bases and J 2 bases, with 10 bases left between them. CDR3 residues: CSARNKPTYEQYF. The CDR3 DNA reads TGCAGTGCTAGAAACAAGCCGACCTACGAGCAGTACTTC.

CDR3 residues: CSAETGAITDTQYF. The CDR3 nucleotides are TGCAGTGCTGAAACAGGGGCCATCACAGATACGCAGTATTTT. The chain recombines TRBV20-1 with TRBJ2-3; 7 nucleotides agree with TRBD1. CDR1 is DFQATT, CDR2 SNEGSKA, per germline (reference sequence). The CDR3 sequence is 14 residues long. With 5 bases clipped from V and 2 bases from J, the junction kept 7 bases outside the gene matches.

The V call is TRBV7-3, the J call TRBJ2-3; D might be TRBD1 or TRBD2, each matching 5 bases. V was clipped by 5 bases and J by 1 base, with 22 bases between them. The germline V gene has CDR1 SGHTA and CDR2 FQGTGA. The CDR3 covers 18 residues. The CDR3, as DNA: TGTGCCAGCAGCCCCCTGGGCACGGGGCTTCGAGGCACAGATACGCAGTATTTT. Amino acid sequence: CASSPLGTGLRGTDTQYF.

This chain links TRBV5-1 with TRBJ2-7; D is perhaps TRBD1 or TRBD2 (5 bases each). V was pared by 4 bases and J by 3 bases, with 23 bases between. The germline V gene encodes CDR1 SGHRS and CDR2 YFSETQ. This CDR3 contains 17 residues. The CDR3 DNA reads as TGCGCCAGCAGCCATGGACCCGCTGGGGGTACTTACTACGAGCAGTACTTC. It codes for CASSHGPAGGTYYEQYF.

The V and J genes are TRBV15 and TRBJ2-7; D uncertain. Trimming pared 0 bases from V and 2 bases from J, leaving 14 bases between. The germline V gene has CDR1 LNHNV and CDR2 YYDKDF (reference sequence). This CDR3 contains 16 residues. The CDR3 sequence: CATSRDDQDRPYEQYF. The CDR3 DNA reads TGTGCCACCAGCAGAGACGACCAGGATCGCCCCTACGAGCAGTACTTC.

Worth noting for this clonotype: One junction end disagrees with the germline gene, perhaps due to a read error. The rearrangement links TRBV6-4 to TRBJ1-2; 7 bases align to TRBD1. CDR1 is MRHNA and CDR2 is SNTAGT in the germline V gene. This CDR3 has 17 residues. The CDR3 here is CASSEKGGAGFDYGHTF. In DNA form, the CDR3 reads TGTGCCAGCAGTGAAAAAGGGGGCGCAGGGTTCGACTATGGCCACACCTTC.

There are a few counts of this clonotype. This chain links TRBV7-3 with TRBJ2-1; 11 positions match TRBD2. In germline, CDR1 is SGHTA, CDR2 FQGTGA. The V gene end was trimmed by 2 bases and the J gene end by 2 bases; junction bases not matched to a gene: 2. The CDR3 length is 16 residues. CDR3 sequence: CASSLSSGRPYNEQFF. The DNA of the CDR3 is TGTGCCAGCAGCTTATCTAGCGGGAGGCCCTACAATGAGCAGTTCTTC.

This clonotype appeared a few times. This rearrangement joins TRBV29-1 to TRBJ2-3; D unresolved. CDR1 SQVTM and CDR2 ANQGSEA come from the germline V gene. The V end was cut by 5 bases, the J end by 5 bases, with 5 bases between. The CDR3 runs 10 residues. The CDR3 coding sequence is TGCAGCGTTTCGGGAGATACGCAGTATTTT. Amino acids: CSVSGDTQYF.

V is TRBV29-1 and J is TRBJ2-3; D not certain. Germline lookup yields CDR1 SQVTM and CDR2 ANQGSEA. This CDR3 comprises 12 residues. The V and J ends lost 4 bases and 4 bases respectively, with 9 bases between them. CDR3 loop: CSVGPGADTQYF. The CDR3 region has the DNA TGCAGCGTTGGACCTGGTGCAGATACGCAGTATTTT.

In regard to this clonotype: At one of its ends the junction is not consistent with the germline gene, which may arise from a read error. The genes are TRBV20-1 and TRBJ2-1; D gene uncertain. The CDR3 is 14 residues long. Germline CDR1 is DFQATT and CDR2 is SNEGSKA (reference sequence). The CDR3 bases are TGCAGCGCTAGAGATCTCGGAGTAACGAATGAGCAGTTCTTC. This gives the protein CSARDLGVTNEQFF.

Details on this clonotype: One end of the junction fails to match germline, which may point to a read error. The rearrangement joins TRBV5-1 to TRBJ1-1, with D uncertain. The CDR3 loop spans 13 amino acids. Germline loops: CDR1 SGHRS, CDR2 YFSETQ. The CDR3 DNA is TGCACCAGCAGCTTTTACAGTTACACTGAAGCTTTCTTT. This sequence encodes CTSSFYSYTEAFF.

This clonotype occurred a few times. This rearrangement joins TRBV5-6 to TRBJ2-7; D may be TRBD1 (6 bases). Gene TRBJ2-5 matches the end of the DNA better, so the J call may be wrong. Germline V gene sequence: CDR1 SGHDT, CDR2 YYEEEE. There are 16 residues in the CDR3. CDR3 DNA: TGTGCCAGCAGCTCGGACAGTTTGGGTTGGCGGGAGACCCAGTACTTC. Translated: CASSSDSLGWRETQYF.

The V and J genes are TRBV5-1 and TRBJ2-3; TRBD2 is a possible D gene (6 bases). Germline CDR1 SGHRS, CDR2 YFSETQ. The CDR3 is 16 residues long. V shed 4 bases and J shed 2 bases, with 17 bases lying between them. The DNA for the CDR3 is TGCGCCAGCAGCGGGGAGGACTCTAGACCCACAGATACGCAGTATTTT. It encodes CASSGEDSRPTDTQYF.

This clonotype was recorded a few times. The chain combines TRBV7-2 with TRBJ2-4, with 7 bases aligning to TRBD2. Germline V gives CDR1 SGHTA, CDR2 FQGNSA. J lost 13 bases, V lost 3 bases, and 18 bases had no gene match. The CDR3 loop spans 16 amino acids. The CDR3 sequence is CASSLAPGRSSGEQYF. The CDR3 DNA follows: TGTGCCAGCAGCTTGGCTCCGGGACGATCGAGCGGGGAGCAGTACTTC.

The chain links TRBV10-3 to TRBJ2-1; D is perhaps TRBD1 or TRBD2 (5 bases each). The germline V and J ends were trimmed by 1 base and 8 bases, with 18 bases remaining between them. The CDR3 loop spans 16 amino acids. Germline V gene lookup returns CDR1 ENHRY and CDR2 SYGVKD. The CDR3 reads CAISEYLPGRVDEQFF. In nucleotides, the CDR3 is TGTGCCATCAGTGAGTACCTTCCAGGGCGGGTGGATGAGCAGTTCTTC.

The chain combines TRBV7-3 with TRBJ2-3; 8 bases match TRBD2. The CDR3 spans 15 residues. CDR1 is SGHTA, CDR2 FQGTGA, per germline. Unmatched junction bases numbered 6, after V lost 5 bases and J lost 2 bases. The CDR3 protein is CASSGLAGLTDTQYF. CDR3 DNA sequence: TGTGCCAGCAGCGGGCTAGCGGGCCTCACAGATACGCAGTATTTT.

The rearrangement uses TRBV5-1 and TRBJ1-2; perhaps TRBD1 as D (5 bases). The germline CDR1 and CDR2 sequences are SGHRS and YFSETQ. The CDR3 is 14 residues long. Trimming took off 3 bases at V and 5 bases at J, with 14 bases between the two ends. The CDR3 sequence is CASSSGGGVYGYTF. The CDR3 region has the DNA TGCGCCAGCAGCTCCGGTGGGGGGGTTTATGGCTACACCTTC. Combining the CDR3 with reference TRBV5-1 and TRBJ1-2 gives the whole variable domain KAGVTQTPRYLIKTRGQQVTLSCSPISGHRSVSWYQQTPGQGLQFLFEYFSETQRNKGNFPGRFSGRQFSNSRSEMNVSTLELGDSALYLCASSSGGGVYGYTFGSGTRLTVV.

This chain links TRBV12-3 or TRBV12-4 with TRBJ2-3; the match to TRBD1 covers 11 bases. The CDR3 runs 16 residues. Trimming removed 4 bases from V and 4 bases from J; junction bases left unmatched: 7. CDR3 sequence reads: CASSSGDRGGSDTQYF. As DNA, the CDR3 is TGTGCCAGCAGTTCGGGGGACAGGGGGGGATCAGATACGCAGTATTTT.

The V and J genes are TRBV5-1 and TRBJ2-4; tentatively, D is TRBD2 (6 bases). TRBJ2-7 matches the DNA end more closely, so the J call is doubtful. Per the germline V gene, CDR1 is SGHRS and CDR2 is YFSETQ. The CDR3 consists of 14 residues. Here the CDR3 reads CASRDGLFPYEQYF. In DNA, the CDR3 is TGCGCCAGCAGGGACGGACTATTTCCCTACGAGCAGTACTTC.

This clonotype was counted only a few times. The rearrangement joins TRBV18 to TRBJ1-2, with a tentative D call TRBD1 (6 bases). The V end was cut by 1 base, the J end by 0 bases, with 9 bases between. This CDR3 spans 15 amino acids. CDR1 KGHSH and CDR2 LQKENI come from the germline V gene. The CDR3 DNA reads as TGTGCCAGCTCACCACAGGACAGCCCTAACTATGGCTACACCTTC. Translating it yields CASSPQDSPNYGYTF.

The V gene is TRBV9, the J gene TRBJ2-3; D uncertain. This CDR3 has 14 residues. Trimming removed 3 bases at V and 2 bases at J, with 10 bases between. Germline CDR1 SGDLS, CDR2 YYNGEE. The CDR3 here is CASSDGRTTDTQYF. DNA of the CDR3: TGTGCCAGCAGCGACGGACGGACCACAGATACGCAGTATTTT.

The genes are TRBV4-1 and TRBJ2-7; possible D gene TRBD2, 5 bases. This CDR3 is 16 amino acids long. The V gene's germline CDR1 is MGHRA and CDR2 YSYEKL. Trimming left V 0 bases short and J 6 bases short, with 18 bases between. CDR3 nucleotide sequence: TGCGCCAGCAGCCAAGATCGAGACTACCTTTTACGCGAGCAGTACTTC. It is translated as CASSQDRDYLLREQYF.